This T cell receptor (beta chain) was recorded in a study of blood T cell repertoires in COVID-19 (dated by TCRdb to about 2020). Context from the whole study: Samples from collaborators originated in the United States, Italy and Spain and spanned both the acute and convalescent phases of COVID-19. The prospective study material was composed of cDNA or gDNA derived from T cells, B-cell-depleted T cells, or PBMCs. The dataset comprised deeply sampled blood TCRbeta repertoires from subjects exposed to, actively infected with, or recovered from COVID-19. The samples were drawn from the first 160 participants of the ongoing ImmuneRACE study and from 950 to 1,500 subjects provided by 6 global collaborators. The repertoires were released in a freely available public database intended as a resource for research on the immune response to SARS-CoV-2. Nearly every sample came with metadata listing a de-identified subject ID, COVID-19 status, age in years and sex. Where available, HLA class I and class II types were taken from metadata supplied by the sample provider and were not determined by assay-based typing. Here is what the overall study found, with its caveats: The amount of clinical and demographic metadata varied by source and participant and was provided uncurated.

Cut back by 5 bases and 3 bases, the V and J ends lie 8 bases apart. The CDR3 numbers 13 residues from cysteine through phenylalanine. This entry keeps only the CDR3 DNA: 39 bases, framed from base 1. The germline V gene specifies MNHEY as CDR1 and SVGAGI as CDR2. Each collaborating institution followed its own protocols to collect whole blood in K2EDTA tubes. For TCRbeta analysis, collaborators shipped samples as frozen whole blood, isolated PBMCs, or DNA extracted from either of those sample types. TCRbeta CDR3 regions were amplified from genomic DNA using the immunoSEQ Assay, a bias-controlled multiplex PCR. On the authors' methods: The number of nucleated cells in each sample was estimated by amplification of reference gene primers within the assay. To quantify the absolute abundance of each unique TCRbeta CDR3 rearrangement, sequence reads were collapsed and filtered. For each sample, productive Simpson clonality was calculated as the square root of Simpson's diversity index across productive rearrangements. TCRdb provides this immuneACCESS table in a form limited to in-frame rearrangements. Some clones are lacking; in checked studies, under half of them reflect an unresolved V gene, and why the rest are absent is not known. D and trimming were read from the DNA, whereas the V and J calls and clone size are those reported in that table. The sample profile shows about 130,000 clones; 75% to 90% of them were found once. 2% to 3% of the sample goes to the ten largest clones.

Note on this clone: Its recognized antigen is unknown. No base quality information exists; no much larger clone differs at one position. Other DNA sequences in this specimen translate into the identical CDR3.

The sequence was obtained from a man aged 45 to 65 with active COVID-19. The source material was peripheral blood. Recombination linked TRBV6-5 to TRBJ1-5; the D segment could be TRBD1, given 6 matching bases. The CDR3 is CASSRDTNQPQHF. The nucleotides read TGTGCCAGCAGTAGGGACACCAATCAGCCCCAGCATTTT.